This T cell receptor beta chain was observed in a study of shared clonotypes between healthy human individuals. Clones were sequenced by immunoSEQ multiplex PCR, and TCRdb holds only the in-frame ones, with some missing. This sample yields around 510,000 clones, of which roughly four fifths are seen a single time; around 13% belongs to the top ten. In germline, CDR1 is MDHEN, CDR2 SYDVKM. The CDR3 loop spans 18 amino acids. V lost 3 bases and J lost 3; bases outside the gene matches: 14. In this sample, this clone turned up many times. The sequenced sample was PBMCs. This clonotype was sampled from a woman in her 40s in good health. Some clones in this sample may be carry-over from other donors' samples. The chain couples TRBV28 to TRBJ1-5; 7 bases agree with TRBD1. The CDR3 region has the DNA TGTGCCAGCAGTTTCCCCGAGACAGGGAAACGGTCCAATCAGCCCCAGCATTTT. Its translation: CASSFPETGKRSNQPQHF.